The entry below describes one T cell receptor beta chain. Its antigen is still unknown. This record comes from a study of post-analysis software for immune sequencing data. The authors incorporated unique molecular identifiers into the TCR beta cDNA libraries. MiXCR, applied by TCRdb to the PCR reads, yields one record per CDR3 protein. The table shows about 820,000 distinct CDR3 sequences, with about 57% occurring only once. There are 17 residues in the CDR3. The germline V gene encodes CDR1 SGHRS and CDR2 YFSETQ. The ends lost 4 bases at V and 0 bases at J; junction bases unmatched: 10. Study-level points and caveats: About five TRBV segments, including TRBV5-6, TRBV5-1 and TRBV20-1, were more frequent in patients than controls. When compared against controls, multiple sclerosis patients showed significantly lower normalized Chao1 diversity.

The receptor was derived from a girl aged 5 to 17 with multiple sclerosis. Sequencing input: blood. The J gene is TRBJ2-3, the V gene TRBV5-1, with 8 bases matching TRBD2. The CDR3 sequence is CASSASGGNPSTDTQYF. CDR3 nucleotides: TGCGCCAGCAGCGCAAGCGGGGGTAACCCTAGCACAGATACGCAGTATTTT.